This TCR beta chain originates from a study of cytomegalovirus exposure and HLA in healthy donors. Study results and limitations: Some public TCRs appeared in many individuals, while most sequences were rare. Earlier analysis looked at TCR beta V segments, and most were productive about 90% or about 30% of the time. The HLA-A and HLA-B alleles of most subjects were reportedly predicted accurately from TCR beta sequences. According to reports, the classifier identified cytomegalovirus status with high specificity and sensitivity.

In the case of this clone: Antigen: not known.

Vbeta (60) and Jbeta (13) primers were used in the PCR. Method: immunoSEQ multiplex PCR; TCRdb's copy keeps in-frame clones and lacks some. The sample lists more than 100,000 clones, over 65% seen once, with less than 2% in the top ten. Sequencing was done on a sample of PBMCs. The origin of this receptor is a middle-aged man in good health and CMV-seronegative.

CDR3 region: CSAPGNQPQHF. In DNA, the CDR3 is TGCAGCGCCCCTGGCAATCAGCCCCAGCATTTT. V gene TRBV29-1 combines with J gene TRBJ1-5; D unresolved. Germline-derived CDR1 and CDR2 are SQVTM and ANQGSEA. The CDR3 sequence is 11 residues long. The ends were cut back, 7 bases at V and 2 bases at J, with 6 bases in the middle.